Below are 18 T cell receptor beta chains sequenced from a single sample in a study of PD-1 blockade in classical Hodgkin lymphoma (dated by TCRdb to 2018 to 2020). The time point label, as the study defines it: cycle 2 day 1 (C2D1) of nivolumab. All trial patients had relapsed after autologous stem cell transplantation, with cohorts A, B and C differing in prior brentuximab vedotin exposure. Library method: the immunoSEQ multiplex PCR assay. The source is immuneACCESS, and TCRdb retained only in-frame sequences with V and J called. Part of the clones is not carried over; for the studies checked, unresolved V genes explain less than half of this, and the remainder is unexplained. The sample records 20,000 to 30,000 clones, around 81% of which are singletons. 15% to 20% of the sample is taken by the ten largest. The sequencing used peripheral blood mononuclear cells (PBMCs), collected before the second cycle of nivolumab. The source is a human donor with classical Hodgkin lymphoma.

The V and J genes are TRBV2 and TRBJ1-6; D remains ambiguous. V was pared by 11 bases and J by 8 bases, with 7 bases between. The CDR3 has 10 amino acids. The germline V gene has CDR1 SNHLY and CDR2 FYNNEI. Here the CDR3 reads CAAGYSPLHF. DNA for the CDR3: TGTGCCGCCGGGTATTCACCCCTCCACTTT.

This clone was counted a few times. The V gene is TRBV7-9, the J gene TRBJ2-5; 9 positions match TRBD1. This CDR3 region has 14 residues. Germline CDR1 and CDR2: SEHNR and FQNEAQ (reference sequence). Trimming removed 1 base from V and 6 bases from J; junction bases left unmatched: 3. CDR3 sequence reads: CASSLVQGAQTQYF. In DNA form, the CDR3 reads TGTGCCAGCAGCTTAGTACAGGGGGCGCAGACCCAGTACTTC.

The rearrangement joins TRBV9 to TRBJ1-1; D is ambiguous. Germline CDR1 and CDR2: SGDLS and YYNGEE. The CDR3 covers 16 residues. The V and J ends lost 4 bases and 0 bases respectively, with 16 bases between them. CDR3 residues: CASSPHFDTLNTEAFF. CDR3 bases: TGTGCCAGCAGCCCTCACTTTGACACGCTGAACACTGAAGCTTTCTTT. Variable domain in full (rest from reference TRBV9 and TRBJ1-1): DSGVTQTPKHLITATGQRVTLRCSPRSGDLSVYWYQQSLDQGLQFLIQYYNGEERAKGNILERFSAQQFPDLHSELNLSSLELGDSALYFCASSPHFDTLNTEAFFGQGTRLTVV.

The V gene is TRBV5-8, the J gene TRBJ2-3, with TRBD2 matching over 9 bases. Unmatched junction bases numbered 11, after V lost 0 bases and J lost 0 bases. The CDR3 extends over 19 amino acids. Germline loops: CDR1 SGHTS, CDR2 YDEGEE. The CDR3 nucleotides read TGTGCCAGCAGCTTGGGCCCGAGCGGGGGGATTACTAGCACAGATACGCAGTATTTT. Translation gives CASSLGPSGGITSTDTQYF.

A note on this clone: The junction shows a germline mismatch at one end, possibly a read error. V gene TRBV6-5 combines with J gene TRBJ1-3; D unclear. The length of the CDR3 is 14 residues. The germline V gene has CDR1 MNHEY and CDR2 SVGAGI. CDR3 amino acids: CARSYRGSGNTIYF. The DNA for the CDR3 is TGTGCCCGCAGTTACCGAGGGTCCGGAAACACCATATATTTT.

In this sample, this clone turned up a few times. The chain joins TRBV10-1 to TRBJ2-2; 8 bases map to TRBD1. V lost 5 bases and J lost 0; bases outside the gene matches: 2. The CDR3 has 15 residues. Germline V CDR1 and CDR2: WNHNN, SYGVQD (reference sequence). The CDR3, as DNA: TGCGCCAGCAGTCGACAGGGGTCGAACACCGGGGAGCTGTTTTTT. Encoded protein: CASSRQGSNTGELFF.

This clone was recorded once. This rearrangement joins TRBV6-5 to TRBJ2-5, with D possibly matching TRBD2 (6 bases). The CDR3 consists of 16 residues. Trimming left V 2 bases short and J 0 bases short, with 13 bases between. CDR1 MNHEY and CDR2 SVGAGI come from the germline V gene. This CDR3 is CASSYSPSEYQETQYF. In nucleotides, the CDR3 is TGTGCCAGCAGTTACAGTCCTAGCGAATACCAAGAGACCCAGTACTTC.

The V call is TRBV20-1, the J call TRBJ1-1; no definite D call. The CDR3 sequence is 11 residues long. V was cut by 3 bases and J by 5 bases, with 7 bases left in between. Germline V gene lookup returns CDR1 DFQATT and CDR2 SNEGSKA (reference sequence). The CDR3 spells CSASSGTEAFF. DNA for the CDR3: TGCAGTGCTAGTTCCGGTACTGAAGCTTTCTTT.

This chain links TRBV5-4 with TRBJ1-2, with 8 bases aligning to TRBD1. Trimming took 0 bases from V and 4 from J; bases not matched to a gene: 5. Germline V gene lookup returns CDR1 SGHNT and CDR2 YYREEE (reference sequence). The CDR3 sequence is 15 residues long. The CDR3 DNA is TGTGCCAGCAGCTTGGCCCCAGGGGGCTTCTATGGCTACACCTTC. The encoded protein is CASSLAPGGFYGYTF.

This chain connects TRBV10-1 to TRBJ2-3; 9 nucleotides agree with TRBD1. Trimming at V came to 4 bases and at J to 5 bases, leaving 4 bases not matched to a gene. The CDR3 length is 14 residues. Per the germline V gene, CDR1 is WNHNN and CDR2 is SYGVQD (reference sequence). In DNA, the CDR3 is TGCGCCAGCAGTGCTAACAGGGGGCGAGATACGCAGTATTTT. This translates into CASSANRGRDTQYF.

The rearrangement links TRBV9 to TRBJ1-4, with 11 bases fitting TRBD1. V was clipped by 8 bases and J by 3 bases; unmatched bases: 6. CDR1 is SGDLS, CDR2 YYNGEE, per germline. The CDR3 consists of 15 residues. CDR3 sequence: CASSRDRGSNEKLFF. For the CDR3, the DNA is TGTGCCAGTTCTCGGGACAGGGGGTCTAATGAAAAACTGTTTTTT.

In this sample, this clone turned up once. V and J are TRBV28 and TRBJ1-4; D remains unclear. The CDR3 totals 15 residues. Germline V gene lookup returns CDR1 MDHEN and CDR2 SYDVKM. The V gene lost 5 bases and the J gene lost 5 bases, with 15 bases spanning the gap. In nucleotides, the CDR3 is TGTGCCAGCAGTCTCCCACAAGGCGGGAATGAAAAACTGTTTTTT. Its protein is CASSLPQGGNEKLFF.

The chain has TRBV6-1 and TRBJ2-3; 8 bases agree with TRBD2. Trimming at V came to 4 bases and at J to 4 bases, leaving 10 bases not matched to a gene. This CDR3 region has 16 residues. Germline loops: CDR1 MNHNS, CDR2 SASEGT. CDR3 in DNA: TGTGCCAGCAGTGTTTTAGCGGGGCCCGTAGCAGATACGCAGTATTTT. Translation: CASSVLAGPVADTQYF.

V and J are TRBV19 and TRBJ2-1, with 9 bases that match TRBD2. The CDR3 loop spans 15 amino acids. The germline gives CDR1 LNHDA, CDR2 SQIVND (reference sequence). Trimming cost V 6 bases and J 6 bases; bases outside gene matches: 9. In DNA form, the CDR3 reads TGTGCCAGTAGCACTCTAGCGGGACGCGGCAATGAGCAGTTCTTC. This sequence encodes CASSTLAGRGNEQFF.

The chain uses TRBV18 and TRBJ2-5; TRBD1 agrees at 8 bases. Germline CDR1 KGHSH, CDR2 LQKENI. The ends lost 6 bases at V and 1 base at J; junction bases unmatched: 13. The CDR3 has 17 residues. CDR3 sequence: CASSPRRQGAVQETQYF. The CDR3 region has the DNA TGTGCCAGCTCCCCCCGTCGGCAGGGGGCCGTCCAAGAGACCCAGTACTTC.

This chain uses TRBV28 with TRBJ1-2; D is unresolved. V was clipped by 3 bases and J by 3 bases, with 8 bases between them. The CDR3 spans 13 residues. In germline, CDR1 is MDHEN, CDR2 SYDVKM. CDR3 nucleotides: TGTGCCAGCAGTTTTGTAACTGACTATGGCTACACCTTC. It encodes CASSFVTDYGYTF.

V gene TRBV6-1 combines with J gene TRBJ2-5; D uncertain. The V gene's germline CDR1 is MNHNS and CDR2 SASEGT. The CDR3 loop spans 14 amino acids. Trimming stripped 4 bases from V and 2 bases from J, with 11 bases between. CDR3 sequence (DNA): TGTGCCAGCAGTGTCGCCCCCCGACAAGAGACCCAGTACTTC. As protein: CASSVAPRQETQYF.

The chain carries TRBV5-1 and TRBJ1-2; 9 nucleotides agree with TRBD1. The CDR3 sequence is 20 residues long. Germline V gene lookup returns CDR1 SGHRS and CDR2 YFSETQ. V dropped 4 bases and J dropped 0; count of bases not matched to a gene: 19. In nucleotides, the CDR3 is TGCGCCAGCAGCCTGGTTGTGAGGACAGGGGCCCATACCGCTAACTATGGCTACACCTTC. Its protein is CASSLVVRTGAHTANYGYTF.